Below, 5 T cell receptor beta chains from the same sample are listed, as sequenced in a study of blood T cell repertoires in COVID-19. Sequenced by immunoSEQ multiplex PCR; TCRdb stores in-frame clones only, minus some. The sample contains 24,000 or so clones, 75% to 90% of which appear only once. Sequencing was carried out using peripheral blood. The receptor source for this set is a woman of 80 years or more with active or convalescent COVID-19.

The gene calls are TRBV7-2 and TRBJ2-7; 8 bases match TRBD2. Germline V CDR1 and CDR2: SGHTA, FQGNSA. J lost 3 bases, V lost 0 bases, and 7 bases had no gene match. This CDR3 spans 16 amino acids. The chain's CDR3 is CASSLAPGTSLYEQYF. The CDR3, as DNA: TGTGCCAGCAGCTTAGCCCCCGGGACTAGTCTCTACGAGCAGTACTTC.

V is TRBV2 and J is TRBJ2-3, with D perhaps matching TRBD2 (5 bases). This CDR3 has 13 residues. The germline V and J ends were trimmed by 6 bases and 10 bases, with 17 bases remaining between them. In germline, CDR1 is SNHLY, CDR2 FYNNEI. The chain's CDR3 is CASRSWGDGSQYF. For the CDR3, the DNA is TGTGCCAGCAGATCTTGGGGAGATGGGTCGCAGTATTTT.

The chain combines TRBV3-1 (or the pseudogene TRBV3-2) with TRBJ2-7; 8 nucleotides line up with TRBD2. Germline V gene sequence: CDR1 LGHDT, CDR2 YNNKEL (reference sequence). The CDR3 runs 15 residues. Trimming cost V 0 bases and J 7 bases; bases outside gene matches: 8. The CDR3 spells CASSQENSGGKEQYF. As DNA, the CDR3 is TGTGCCAGCAGCCAAGAAAACTCGGGGGGGAAAGAGCAGTACTTC.

The chain employs TRBV4-1 and TRBJ1-2; D call uncertain. Trimming stripped 1 base from V and 6 bases from J, with 12 bases between. The CDR3 extends over 14 amino acids. CDR1 and CDR2 from the germline V gene are MGHRA and YSYEKL. The CDR3 bases are TGCGCCAGCAGCCAAGCTCTACCAAACGATGGCTACACCTTC. It codes for CASSQALPNDGYTF.

This sequence joins TRBV19 and TRBJ2-3; D perhaps matches TRBD2 (6 bases). V lost 9 bases, J lost 3 bases, and 19 bases lay in between. Germline V gene lookup returns CDR1 LNHDA and CDR2 SQIVND (reference sequence). This CDR3 spans 15 amino acids. The CDR3 protein is CASTSARGSTDTQYF. CDR3 DNA sequence: TGTGCCAGCACCTCCGCCCGGGGGTCGACAGATACGCAGTATTTT.